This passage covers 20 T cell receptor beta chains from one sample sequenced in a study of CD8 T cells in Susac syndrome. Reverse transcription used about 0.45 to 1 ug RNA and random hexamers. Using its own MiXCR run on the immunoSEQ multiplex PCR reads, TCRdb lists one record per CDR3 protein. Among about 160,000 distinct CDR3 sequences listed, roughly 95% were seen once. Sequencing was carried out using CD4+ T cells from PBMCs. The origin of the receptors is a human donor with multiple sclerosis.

CDR3 DNA: TGTGCCAGCAGCCGAGATAGGCGTGAAAAACTGTTTTTT. Its translation is CASSRDRREKLFF. The chain uses TRBV28 and TRBJ1-4; unclear D gene. Trimming pared 6 bases from V and 7 bases from J, leaving 12 bases between. The V gene's germline CDR1 is MDHEN and CDR2 SYDVKM. This CDR3 contains 13 residues.

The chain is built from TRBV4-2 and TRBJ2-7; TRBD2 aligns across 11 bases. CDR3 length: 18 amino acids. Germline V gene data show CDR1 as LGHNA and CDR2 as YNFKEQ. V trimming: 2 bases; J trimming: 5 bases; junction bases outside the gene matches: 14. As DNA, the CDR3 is TGTGCCAGCAGCCAACGCAACACCGGGACTAGCGGTCGGGACGAGCAGTACTTC. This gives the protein CASSQRNTGTSGRDEQYF.

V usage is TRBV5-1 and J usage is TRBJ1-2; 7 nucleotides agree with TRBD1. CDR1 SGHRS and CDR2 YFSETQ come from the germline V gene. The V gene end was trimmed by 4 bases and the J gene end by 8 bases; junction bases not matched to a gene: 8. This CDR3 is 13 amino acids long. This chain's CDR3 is CASSRDRVEGYTF. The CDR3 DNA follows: TGCGCCAGCAGCCGGGACAGAGTAGAAGGCTACACCTTC. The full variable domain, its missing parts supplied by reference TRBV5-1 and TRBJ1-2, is KAGVTQTPRYLIKTRGQQVTLSCSPISGHRSVSWYQQTPGQGLQFLFEYFSETQRNKGNFPGRFSGRQFSNSRSEMNVSTLELGDSALYLCASSRDRVEGYTFGSGTRLTVV.

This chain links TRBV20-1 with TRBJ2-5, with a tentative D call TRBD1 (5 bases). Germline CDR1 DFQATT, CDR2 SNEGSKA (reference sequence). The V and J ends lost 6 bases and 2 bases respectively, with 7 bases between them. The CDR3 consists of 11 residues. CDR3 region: CSANRQETQYF. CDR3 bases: TGCAGTGCGAACAGGCAAGAGACCCAGTACTTC.

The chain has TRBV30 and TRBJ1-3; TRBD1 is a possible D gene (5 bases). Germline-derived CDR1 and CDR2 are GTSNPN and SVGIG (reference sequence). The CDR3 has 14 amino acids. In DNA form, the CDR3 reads TGTGCTCAAACCGGGGGTGTCTCTGGAAACACCATATATTTT. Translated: CAQTGGVSGNTIYF.

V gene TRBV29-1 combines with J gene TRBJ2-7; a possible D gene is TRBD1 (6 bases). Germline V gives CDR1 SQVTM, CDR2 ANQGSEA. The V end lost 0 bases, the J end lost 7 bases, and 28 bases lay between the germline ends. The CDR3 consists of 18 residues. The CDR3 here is CSVEDPFLSETSRGEQYF. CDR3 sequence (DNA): TGCAGCGTTGAAGATCCCTTCCTTTCGGAGACTTCCAGGGGTGAGCAGTACTTC.

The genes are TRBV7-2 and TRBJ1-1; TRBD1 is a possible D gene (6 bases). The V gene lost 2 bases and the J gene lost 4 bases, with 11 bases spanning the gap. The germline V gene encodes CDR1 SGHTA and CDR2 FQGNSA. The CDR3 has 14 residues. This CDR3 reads CASSLWGAVTEAFF. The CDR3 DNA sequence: TGTGCCAGCAGCTTATGGGGGGCGGTCACTGAAGCTTTCTTT.

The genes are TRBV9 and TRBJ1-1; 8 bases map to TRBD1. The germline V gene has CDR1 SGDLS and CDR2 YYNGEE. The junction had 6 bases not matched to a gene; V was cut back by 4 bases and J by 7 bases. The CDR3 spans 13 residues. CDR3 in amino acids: CASSFTGGGEAFF. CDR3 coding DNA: TGTGCCAGCAGCTTTACAGGGGGAGGTGAAGCTTTCTTT.

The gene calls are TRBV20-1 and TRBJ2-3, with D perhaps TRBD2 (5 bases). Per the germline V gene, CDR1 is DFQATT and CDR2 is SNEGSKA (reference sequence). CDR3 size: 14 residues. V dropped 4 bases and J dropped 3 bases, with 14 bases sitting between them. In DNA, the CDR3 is TGCAGTGCTACCGGGGAGTTGAATACAGATACGCAGTATTTT. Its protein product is CSATGELNTDTQYF.

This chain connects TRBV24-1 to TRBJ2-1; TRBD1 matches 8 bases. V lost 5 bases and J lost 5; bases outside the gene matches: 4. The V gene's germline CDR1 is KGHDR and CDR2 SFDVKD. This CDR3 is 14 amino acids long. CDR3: CATSADRVDNEQFF. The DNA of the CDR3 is TGTGCCACCAGTGCGGACAGGGTTGACAATGAGCAGTTCTTC.

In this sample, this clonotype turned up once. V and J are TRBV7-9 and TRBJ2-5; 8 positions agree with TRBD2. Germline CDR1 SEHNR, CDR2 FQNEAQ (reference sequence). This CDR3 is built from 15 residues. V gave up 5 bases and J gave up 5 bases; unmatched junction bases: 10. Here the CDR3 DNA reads TGTGCCAGCAGCGACAGCGCGGGAGGTGCGGAGACCCAGTACTTC. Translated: CASSDSAGGAETQYF.

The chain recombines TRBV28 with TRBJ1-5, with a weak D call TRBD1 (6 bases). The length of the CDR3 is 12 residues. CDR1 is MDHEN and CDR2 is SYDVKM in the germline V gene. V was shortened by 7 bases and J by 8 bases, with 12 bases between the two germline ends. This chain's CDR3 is CASTIKGEPQHF. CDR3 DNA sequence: TGTGCCAGCACCATCAAGGGGGAGCCCCAGCATTTT. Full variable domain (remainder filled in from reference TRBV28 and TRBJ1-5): DVKVTQSSRYLVKRTGEKVFLECVQDMDHENMFWYRQDPGLGLRLIYFSYDVKMKEKGDIPEGYSVSREKKERFSLILESASTNQTSMYLCASTIKGEPQHFGDGTRLSIL.

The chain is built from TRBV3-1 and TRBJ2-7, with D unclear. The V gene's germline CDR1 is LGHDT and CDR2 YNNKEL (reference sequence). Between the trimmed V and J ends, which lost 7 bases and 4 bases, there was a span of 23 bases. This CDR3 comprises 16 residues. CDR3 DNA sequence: TGTGCCAGCACCCCGCAGTCGGAGTTCGGGTCGTACGAGCAGTACTTC. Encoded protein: CASTPQSEFGSYEQYF.

The CDR3 sequence is CATPGQLNTEAFF. Here the CDR3 DNA reads TGTGCCACCCCGGGACAATTGAACACTGAAGCTTTCTTT. The chain combines TRBV27 with TRBJ1-1, with D perhaps matching TRBD1 (6 bases). Germline CDR1 and CDR2: MNHEY and SMNVEV (reference sequence). The CDR3 length is 13 residues. V was clipped by 10 bases and J by 0 bases, with 12 bases between them.

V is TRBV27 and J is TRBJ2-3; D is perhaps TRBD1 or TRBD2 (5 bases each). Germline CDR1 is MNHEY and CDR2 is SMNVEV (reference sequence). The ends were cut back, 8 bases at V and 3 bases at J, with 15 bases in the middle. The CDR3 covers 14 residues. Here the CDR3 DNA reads TGTGCCAGCGGGGGATTCCTAGGGACAGATACGCAGTATTTT. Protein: CASGGFLGTDTQYF.

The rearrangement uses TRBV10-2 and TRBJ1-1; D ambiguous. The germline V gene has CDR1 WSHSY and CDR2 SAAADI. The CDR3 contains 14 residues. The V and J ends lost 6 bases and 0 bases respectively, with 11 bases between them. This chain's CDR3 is CASRRPRVNTEAFF. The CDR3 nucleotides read TGCGCCAGCAGGAGACCAAGGGTGAACACTGAAGCTTTCTTT.

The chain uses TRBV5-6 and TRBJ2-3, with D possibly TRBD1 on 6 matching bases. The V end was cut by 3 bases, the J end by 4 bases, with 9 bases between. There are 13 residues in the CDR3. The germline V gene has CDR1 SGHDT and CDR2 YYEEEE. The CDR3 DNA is TGTGCCAGCAGCTCCCCAGGGGCAGATACGCAGTATTTT. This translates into CASSSPGADTQYF.

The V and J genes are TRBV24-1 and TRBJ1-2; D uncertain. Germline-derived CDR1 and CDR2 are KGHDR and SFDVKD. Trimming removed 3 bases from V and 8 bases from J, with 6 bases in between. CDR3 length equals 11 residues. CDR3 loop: CATSDRTGYTF. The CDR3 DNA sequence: TGTGCCACCAGTGATAGAACGGGCTACACCTTC.

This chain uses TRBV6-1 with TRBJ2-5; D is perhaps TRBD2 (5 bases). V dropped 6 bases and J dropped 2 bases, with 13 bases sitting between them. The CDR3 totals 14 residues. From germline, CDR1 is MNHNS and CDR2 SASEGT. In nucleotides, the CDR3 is TGTGCCAGCAGGGAGGATACCATACAAGAGACCCAGTACTTC. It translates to CASREDTIQETQYF.

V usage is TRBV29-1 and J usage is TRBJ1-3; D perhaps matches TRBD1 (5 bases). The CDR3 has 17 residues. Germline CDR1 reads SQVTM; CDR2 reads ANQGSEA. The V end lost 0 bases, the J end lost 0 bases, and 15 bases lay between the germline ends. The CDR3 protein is CSVEDRPRGDSGNTIYF. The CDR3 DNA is TGCAGCGTTGAAGATCGACCCCGAGGGGACTCTGGAAACACCATATATTTT.